This T cell receptor beta chain originates from a study of monozygotic twins with inflammatory bowel disease. Remarks on this clonotype: Antigen specificity is unknown.

The CDR3 consists of 18 residues. CDR1 and CDR2 (germline): LGHNA, YSLEER. The RNA usage for each TCR library was roughly 3,300 ng of total RNA. Eight separate reactions per sample served to make cDNA. Nested PCRs of approximately 16 and 10 cycles, two in total, were run on TCRalpha and TCRbeta cDNA. TCRdb reprocessed the 5' RACE reads and reports one entry per CDR3 protein, with no DNA. This sample's table reports fewer than 200,000 distinct CDR3 sequences. The study's findings and limits: Limited power may explain why concordant and discordant twins showed no difference in repertoire similarity.

The source is a human donor with ulcerative colitis or Crohn's disease, or a healthy co-twin of an affected twin (not recorded which). The rearrangement links TRBV4-3 to TRBJ2-1; TCRdb returns TRBD2, unconfirmable since there is no DNA. Material for sequencing was blood. CDR3 amino acids: CASSPSGTTSGRAREQFF.